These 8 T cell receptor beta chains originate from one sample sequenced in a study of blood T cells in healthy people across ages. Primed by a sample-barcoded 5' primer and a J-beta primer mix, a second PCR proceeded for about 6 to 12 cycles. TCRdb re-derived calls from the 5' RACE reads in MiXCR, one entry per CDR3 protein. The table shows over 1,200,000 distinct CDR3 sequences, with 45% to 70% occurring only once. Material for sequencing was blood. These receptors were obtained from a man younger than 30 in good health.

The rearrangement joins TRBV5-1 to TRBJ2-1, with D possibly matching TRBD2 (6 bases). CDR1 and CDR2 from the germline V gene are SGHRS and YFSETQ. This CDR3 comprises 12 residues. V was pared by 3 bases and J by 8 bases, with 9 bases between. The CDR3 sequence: CASSSGTYEQFF. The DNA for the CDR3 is TGCGCCAGCAGCTCCGGGACTTATGAGCAGTTCTTC.

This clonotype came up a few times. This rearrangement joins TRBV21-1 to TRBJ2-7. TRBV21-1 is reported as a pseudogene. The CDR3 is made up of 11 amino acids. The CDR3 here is CASMETGEQYF. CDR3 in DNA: TGTGCCAGCATGGAAACGGGCGAGCAGTACTTC.

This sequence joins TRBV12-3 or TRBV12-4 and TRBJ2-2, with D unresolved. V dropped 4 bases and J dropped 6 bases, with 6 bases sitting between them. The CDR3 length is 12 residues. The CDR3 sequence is CASSWKPGELFF. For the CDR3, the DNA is TGTGCCAGCAGTTGGAAGCCCGGGGAGCTGTTTTTT.

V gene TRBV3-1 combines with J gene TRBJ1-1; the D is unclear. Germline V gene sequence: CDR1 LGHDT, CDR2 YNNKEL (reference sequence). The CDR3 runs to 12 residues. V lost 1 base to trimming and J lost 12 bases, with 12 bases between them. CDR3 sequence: CASSQGRERPFF. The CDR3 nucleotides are TGTGCCAGCAGCCAAGGGAGGGAAAGGCCTTTCTTT. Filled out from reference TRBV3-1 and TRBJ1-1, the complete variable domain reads DTAVSQTPKYLVTQMGNDKSIKCEQNLGHDTMYWYKQDSKKFLKIMFSYNNKELIINETVPNRFSPKSPDKAHLNLHINSLELGDSAVYFCASSQGRERPFFGQGTRLTVV.

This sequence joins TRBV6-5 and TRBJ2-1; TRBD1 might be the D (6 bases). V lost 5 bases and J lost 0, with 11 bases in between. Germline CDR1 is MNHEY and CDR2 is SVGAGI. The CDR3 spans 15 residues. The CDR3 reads CASSHRDNSYNEQFF. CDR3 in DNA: TGTGCCAGCAGTCACAGGGACAACTCCTACAATGAGCAGTTCTTC.

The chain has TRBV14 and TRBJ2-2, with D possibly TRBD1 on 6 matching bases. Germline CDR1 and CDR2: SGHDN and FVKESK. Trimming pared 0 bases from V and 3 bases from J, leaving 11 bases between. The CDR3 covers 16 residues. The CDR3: CASSQDPGHYTGELFF. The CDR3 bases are TGTGCCAGCAGCCAAGATCCGGGACATTACACCGGGGAGCTGTTTTTT. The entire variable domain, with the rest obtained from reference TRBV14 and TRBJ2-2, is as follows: EAGVTQFPSHSVIEKGQTVTLRCDPISGHDNLYWYRRVMGKEIKFLLHFVKESKQDESGMPNNRFLAERTGGTYSTLKVQPAELEDSGVYFCASSQDPGHYTGELFFGEGSRLTVL.

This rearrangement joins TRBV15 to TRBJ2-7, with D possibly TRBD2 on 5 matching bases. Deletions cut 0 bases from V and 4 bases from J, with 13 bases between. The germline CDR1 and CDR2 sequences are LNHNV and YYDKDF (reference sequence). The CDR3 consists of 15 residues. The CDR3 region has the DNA TGTGCCACCAGCAGAGATTTGAGGGTAGGGTACGAGCAGTACTTC. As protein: CATSRDLRVGYEQYF.

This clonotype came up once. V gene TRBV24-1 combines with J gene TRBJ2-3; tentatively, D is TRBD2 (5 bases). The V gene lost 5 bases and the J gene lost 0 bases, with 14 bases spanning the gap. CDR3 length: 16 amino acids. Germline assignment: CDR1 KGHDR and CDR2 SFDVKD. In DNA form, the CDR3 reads TGTGCCACCAGTGCGGGAAGGGCGCGAAGCACAGATACGCAGTATTTT. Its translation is CATSAGRARSTDTQYF.